Listed below are T cell receptor beta chains from one sample, sequenced in a study of cytomegalovirus exposure and HLA in healthy donors. Using immunoSEQ multiplex PCR, the repertoire was profiled, and TCRdb retains in-frame clones only, with some absent. Of about 94,000 clones in the sample, around 70% are singletons; the top ten hold more than 20%. The sample comprised PBMCs. The source is a man aged 30-40 years in good health and CMV-seropositive. The conserved cysteine and the conserved F or W are not part of the CDR3 here. Fields, in order: V gene, D gene, J gene, CDR3 protein. A D gene is named only where the DNA matches it firmly.

TRBV4-1	TRBD1	TRBJ2-1	ASSQGQSSYNEQF
TRBV28	-	TRBJ1-6	ASSTFNPSNSPLH
TRBV19	TRBD2	TRBJ2-7	ANNSGRSYEQY
TRBV27	-	TRBJ1-5	ASSLRAQGMSNQPQH
TRBV29-1	-	TRBJ1-3	SVEASTRGTIY
TRBV4-2	-	TRBJ1-5	ASSQGRREDNQPQH
TRBV18	TRBD1	TRBJ1-2	ASSLPGTGDGYT
TRBV5-1	-	TRBJ1-2	ASSLGLLTIDGYP
TRBV28	TRBD1	TRBJ1-2	ASSLWTGGYGYT
TRBV7-9	TRBD2	TRBJ2-1	ASSLARLADAIEQF
TRBV7-2	TRBD2	TRBJ2-5	ASSLGTSWETQY
TRBV4-1	TRBD1	TRBJ1-1	ASSPRQGGVTEAF
TRBV27	TRBD1	TRBJ2-7	ASRPQVRDRGLEQY
TRBV27	TRBD1	TRBJ1-1	ASSLSGTATEAF
TRBV27	-	TRBJ1-6	ASHKRGGLRNSPLH
TRBV7-2	-	TRBJ2-7	ASSLYPQEYEQY
TRBV7-9	-	TRBJ1-5	ASSLGGINQPQH
TRBV5-6	-	TRBJ2-5	ASSLQGGTQETQY
TRBV29-1	-	TRBJ2-7	SVRTVNYEQY
TRBV5-1	TRBD2	TRBJ2-1	ASSSMGGQSNEQF
TRBV18	-	TRBJ1-1	ASSAAGVSNTEAF
TRBV23-1	-	TRBJ1-2	ASSLTKGSYGYT